The next 9 T cell receptor beta chains were all read from a single sample in a study of blood T cell repertoires in COVID-19. TCRdb's copy holds only in-frame clones and misses some; the assay was immunoSEQ multiplex PCR. Altogether approximately 70,000 clones are present, roughly 82% being singletons, with the ten largest covering roughly 13%. Sequencing was performed on peripheral blood. The receptors derive from a woman older than 75 with acute or convalescent COVID-19.

The chain joins TRBV27 to TRBJ1-2, with 11 bases lining up with TRBD1. The germline gives CDR1 MNHEY, CDR2 SMNVEV (reference sequence). The CDR3 sequence is 14 residues long. Trimming cost V 5 bases and J 8 bases; bases outside gene matches: 7. Here the CDR3 reads CASSMGTGGLGYTF. The CDR3 DNA follows: TGTGCCAGCAGTATGGGGACAGGGGGTTTAGGCTACACCTTC.

V and J are TRBV11-2 and TRBJ2-1, with 12 bases matching TRBD2. V gave up 1 base and J gave up 3 bases; unmatched junction bases: 10. This CDR3 is 19 amino acids long. CDR1 is SGHAT, CDR2 FQNNGV, per germline. CDR3 amino acids: CASSLGASGRAIFYNEQFF. The CDR3 DNA reads as TGTGCCAGCAGCTTAGGGGCTAGCGGGAGGGCCATCTTCTACAATGAGCAGTTCTTC.

This rearrangement joins TRBV10-2 to TRBJ2-1; 9 bases align to TRBD2. CDR1 and CDR2 from the germline V gene are WSHSY and SAAADI. CDR3 length: 18 residues. The V and J ends lost 6 bases and 0 bases, in that order; junction bases with no gene match: 12. CDR3 in DNA: TGCGCCAGCAGGACCTCGACTAGCGGTCCCAGCTCCTACAATGAGCAGTTCTTC. Amino acid sequence: CASRTSTSGPSSYNEQFF.

The J gene is TRBJ1-5, the V gene TRBV28, with 9 bases identical to TRBD1. Germline assignment: CDR1 MDHEN and CDR2 SYDVKM. Trimming took 4 bases from V and 6 from J; bases not matched to a gene: 7. The CDR3 is made up of 15 amino acids. The CDR3: CASSSYRGQSQPQHF. The DNA of the CDR3 is TGTGCCAGCAGTTCATACAGGGGGCAGAGTCAGCCCCAGCATTTT.

The V and J genes are TRBV30 and TRBJ2-4, with 9 bases that match TRBD1. Germline CDR1 GTSNPN, CDR2 SVGIG (reference sequence). The V gene end was trimmed by 6 bases and the J gene end by 0 bases; junction bases not matched to a gene: 6. The CDR3 contains 15 residues. The CDR3 is CACRDRVLAKNIQYF. The CDR3 DNA reads as TGTGCCTGTAGGGACAGGGTCTTAGCCAAAAACATTCAGTACTTC.

V and J are TRBV5-4 and TRBJ2-3; D might be TRBD2 (6 bases). The length of the CDR3 is 13 residues. Trimming removed 1 base from V and 5 bases from J, with 8 bases in between. Looked up from germline, CDR1 is SGHNT and CDR2 is YYREEE (reference sequence). In DNA form, the CDR3 reads TGTGCCAGCAGCTTGTCGGGGGTAGATACGCAGTATTTT. This codes for CASSLSGVDTQYF.

This chain joins TRBV6-2 or TRBV6-3 and TRBJ2-1; possible D gene TRBD2, 5 bases. The ends were cut back, 5 bases at V and 6 bases at J, with 17 bases in the middle. This CDR3 comprises 15 residues. Per the germline V gene, CDR1 is MNHEY and CDR2 is SVGEGT. CDR3 in DNA: TGTGCCAGCAGTAGTCGCCCCCTAGCAGGCAATGAGCAGTTCTTC. Translation gives CASSSRPLAGNEQFF.

This clone was seen a few times. V is TRBV29-1 and J is TRBJ1-2, with 7 bases that match TRBD1. Germline lookup yields CDR1 SQVTM and CDR2 ANQGSEA. The CDR3 has 12 residues. Losses at the gene ends were 6 bases for V and 4 bases for J; bases not matched to a gene: 5. In DNA, the CDR3 is TGCAGCGTCTCAGGACAGGCCTATGGCTACACCTTC. Amino acid sequence: CSVSGQAYGYTF.

This chain joins TRBV7-8 and TRBJ1-3; D uncertain. V was pared by 1 base and J by 2 bases, with 12 bases between. The CDR3 runs to 16 residues. CDR1 SGHVS and CDR2 FQNEAQ come from the germline V gene. This CDR3 reads CASSLVGPKTGNTIYF. Written as DNA, the CDR3 is TGTGCCAGCAGCTTAGTTGGGCCCAAAACTGGAAACACCATATATTTT.